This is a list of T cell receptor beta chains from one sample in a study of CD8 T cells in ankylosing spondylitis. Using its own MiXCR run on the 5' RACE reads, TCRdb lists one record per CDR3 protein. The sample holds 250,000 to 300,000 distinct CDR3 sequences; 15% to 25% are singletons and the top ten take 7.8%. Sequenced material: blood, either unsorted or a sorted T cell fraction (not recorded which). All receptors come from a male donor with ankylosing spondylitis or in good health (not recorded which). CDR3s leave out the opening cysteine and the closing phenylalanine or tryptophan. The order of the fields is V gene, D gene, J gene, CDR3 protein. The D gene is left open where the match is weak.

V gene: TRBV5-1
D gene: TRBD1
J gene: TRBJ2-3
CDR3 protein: ASSWTSGTGSTDTQY

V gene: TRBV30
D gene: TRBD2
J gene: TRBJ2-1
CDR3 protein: AWTQPGLARNEQF

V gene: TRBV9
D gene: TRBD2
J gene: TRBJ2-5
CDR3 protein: ASSERLAGGRETQY

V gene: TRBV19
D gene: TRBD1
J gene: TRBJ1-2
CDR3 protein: ASSPWDRRKFNYGYT

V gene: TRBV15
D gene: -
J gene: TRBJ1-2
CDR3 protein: ATSRDPGLGYGYT

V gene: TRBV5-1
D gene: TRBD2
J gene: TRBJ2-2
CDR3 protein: ASSLVAGVSDGELF

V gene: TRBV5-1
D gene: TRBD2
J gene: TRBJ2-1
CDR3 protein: ASSLAGREAYNEQF

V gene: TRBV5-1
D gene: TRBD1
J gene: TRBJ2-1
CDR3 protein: ASSLDVRQGSPNEQF

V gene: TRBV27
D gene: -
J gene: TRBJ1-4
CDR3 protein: ASSKLSSGNEKLF

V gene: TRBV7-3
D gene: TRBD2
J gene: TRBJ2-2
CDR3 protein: ASSSGTSGGAGELF

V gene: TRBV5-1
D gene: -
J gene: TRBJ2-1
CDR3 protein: ASSLRLEGENEQF

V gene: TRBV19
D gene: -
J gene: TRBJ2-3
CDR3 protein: ASSIDPRSTDTQY

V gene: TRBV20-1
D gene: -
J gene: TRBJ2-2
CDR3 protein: SAVRDGTNTGELF

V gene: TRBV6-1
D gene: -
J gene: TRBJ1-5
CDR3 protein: ASSEAGGGYSNQPQH

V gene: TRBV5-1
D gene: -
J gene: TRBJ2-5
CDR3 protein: ASSFGLWGEKRTEQETQY

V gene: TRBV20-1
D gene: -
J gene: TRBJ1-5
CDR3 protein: SAREDSQVWQPQH

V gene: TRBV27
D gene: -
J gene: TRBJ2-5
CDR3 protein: ASSQGHMPETQY

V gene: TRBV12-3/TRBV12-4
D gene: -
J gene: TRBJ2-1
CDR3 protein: ASSRLEQF

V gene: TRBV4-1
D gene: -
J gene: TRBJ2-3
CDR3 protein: ASSQDFIASSTDTQY

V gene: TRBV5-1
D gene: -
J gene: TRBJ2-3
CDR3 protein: ASSFDGGRTDTQY

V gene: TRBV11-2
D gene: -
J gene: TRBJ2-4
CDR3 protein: ASSLEGLGSKNIQY

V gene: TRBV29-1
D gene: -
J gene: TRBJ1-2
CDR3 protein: SVDRGDPGYT

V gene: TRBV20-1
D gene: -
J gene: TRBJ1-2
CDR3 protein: SGAAGDVYGYT

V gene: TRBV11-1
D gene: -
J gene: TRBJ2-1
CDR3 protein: ASRPSGAQGYNEQF

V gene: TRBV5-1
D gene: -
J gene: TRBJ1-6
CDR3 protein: ASSLEGGLNSPLH

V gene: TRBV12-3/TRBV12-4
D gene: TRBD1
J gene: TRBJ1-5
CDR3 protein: ASSSGTGGRDQPQH

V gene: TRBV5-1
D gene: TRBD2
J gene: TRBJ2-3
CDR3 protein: ASSLEGGPSTDTQY

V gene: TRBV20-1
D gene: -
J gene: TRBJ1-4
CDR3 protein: SAREDTPNEKLF

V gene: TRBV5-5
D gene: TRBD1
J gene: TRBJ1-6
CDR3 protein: ASSLAIGGDNSPLH

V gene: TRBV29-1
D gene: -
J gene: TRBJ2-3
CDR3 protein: SVDGGPTDTQY

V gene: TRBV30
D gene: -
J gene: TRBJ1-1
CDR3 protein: AWSVVPNTEAF

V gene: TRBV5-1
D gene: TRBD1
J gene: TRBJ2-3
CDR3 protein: ASSRTGDRVDTQY

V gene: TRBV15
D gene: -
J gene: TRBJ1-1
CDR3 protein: ATSRDVSGNTEAF

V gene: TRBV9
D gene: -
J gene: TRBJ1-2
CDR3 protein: ASRGPGIGYT

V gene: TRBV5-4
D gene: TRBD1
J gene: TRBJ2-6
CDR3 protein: ASSLTGTGRSSGANVLT

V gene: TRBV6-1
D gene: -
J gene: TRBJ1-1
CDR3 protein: ASSARWGANTEAF

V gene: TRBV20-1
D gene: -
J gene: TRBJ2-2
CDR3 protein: SAGSNTGELF

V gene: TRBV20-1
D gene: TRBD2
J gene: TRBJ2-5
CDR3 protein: SARDLIAGGPLRETQY

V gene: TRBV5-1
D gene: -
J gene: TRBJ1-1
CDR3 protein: ASSLMRGRDTEAF

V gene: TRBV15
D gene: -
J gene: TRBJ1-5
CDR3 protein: ATSRDLGGTSQH

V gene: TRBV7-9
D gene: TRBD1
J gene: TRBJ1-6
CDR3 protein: ASSQDRTFGPLH

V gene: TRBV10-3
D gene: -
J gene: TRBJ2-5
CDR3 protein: AIGGETQY

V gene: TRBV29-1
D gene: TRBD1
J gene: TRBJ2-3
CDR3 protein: SVGGLTGWTDTQY

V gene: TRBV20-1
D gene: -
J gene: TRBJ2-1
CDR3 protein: SALGGRSYNEQF

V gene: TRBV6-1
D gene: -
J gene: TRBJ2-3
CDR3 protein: ASSQRASSTDTQY

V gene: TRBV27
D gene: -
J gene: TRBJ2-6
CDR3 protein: ASRQAGANVLT

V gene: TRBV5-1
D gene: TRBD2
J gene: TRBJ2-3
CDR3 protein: ASSPYTSGSTDTQY

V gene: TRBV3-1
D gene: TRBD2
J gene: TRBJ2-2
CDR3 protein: ASTPLAGGGTGELF

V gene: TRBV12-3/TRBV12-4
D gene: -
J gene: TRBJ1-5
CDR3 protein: ASTPGRGQPQH

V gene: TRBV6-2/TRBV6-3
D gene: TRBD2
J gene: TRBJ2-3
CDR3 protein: ASNRERGAPQVTQY

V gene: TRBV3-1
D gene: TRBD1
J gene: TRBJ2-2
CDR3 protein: ASSWDRLNTGELF

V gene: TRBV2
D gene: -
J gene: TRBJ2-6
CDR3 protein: AGGIWGTGANVLT

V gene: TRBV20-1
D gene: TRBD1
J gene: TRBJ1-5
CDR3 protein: STDRGVQPQH

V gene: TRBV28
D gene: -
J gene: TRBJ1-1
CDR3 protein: ASMEAYTEAF

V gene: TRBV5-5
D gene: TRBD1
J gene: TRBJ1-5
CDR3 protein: ASSLTGTDNQPQH